The clone carrying this T cell receptor (beta chain) was counted ten times or more. From the RT-PCR reads, TCRdb called clonotypes with MiXCR, one entry per CDR3 protein. The sample holds about 680,000 distinct CDR3 sequences, 12% to 15% seen once. V dropped 4 bases and J dropped 6; count of bases not matched to a gene: 8. This CDR3 has 14 amino acids. Germline CDR1 DFQATT, CDR2 SNEGSKA (reference sequence). This chain connects TRBV20-1 to TRBJ1-5; 8 positions match TRBD1. Sequenced input: memory CD4+ T cells from blood. This receptor was taken from a female donor in good health, serving as a healthy control. CDR3 in amino acids: CSAKQARGPQPQHF. The CDR3 bases are TGCAGTGCTAAACAGGCCAGGGGGCCTCAGCCCCAGCATTTT.